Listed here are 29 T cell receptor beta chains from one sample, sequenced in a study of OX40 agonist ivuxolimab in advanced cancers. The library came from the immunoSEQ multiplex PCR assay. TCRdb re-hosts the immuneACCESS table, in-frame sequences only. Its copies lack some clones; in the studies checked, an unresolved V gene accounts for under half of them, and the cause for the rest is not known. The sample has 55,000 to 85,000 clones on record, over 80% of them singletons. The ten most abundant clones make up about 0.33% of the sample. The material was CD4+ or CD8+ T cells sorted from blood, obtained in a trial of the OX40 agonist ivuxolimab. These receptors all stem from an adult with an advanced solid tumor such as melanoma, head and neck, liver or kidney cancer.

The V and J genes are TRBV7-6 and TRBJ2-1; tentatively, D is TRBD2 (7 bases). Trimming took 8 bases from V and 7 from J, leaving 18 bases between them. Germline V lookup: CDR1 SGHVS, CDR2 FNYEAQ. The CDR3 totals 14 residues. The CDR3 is CASAGGGPRNEQFF. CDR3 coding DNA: TGTGCCAGCGCTGGGGGGGGGCCGAGAAATGAGCAGTTCTTC.

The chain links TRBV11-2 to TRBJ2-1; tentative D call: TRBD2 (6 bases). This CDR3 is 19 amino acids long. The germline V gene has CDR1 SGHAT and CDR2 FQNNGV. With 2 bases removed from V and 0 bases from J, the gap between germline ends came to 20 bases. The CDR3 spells CASSLRGRSGPSSYNEQFF. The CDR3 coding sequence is TGTGCCAGCAGCTTAAGGGGCCGAAGCGGGCCGAGCTCCTACAATGAGCAGTTCTTC.

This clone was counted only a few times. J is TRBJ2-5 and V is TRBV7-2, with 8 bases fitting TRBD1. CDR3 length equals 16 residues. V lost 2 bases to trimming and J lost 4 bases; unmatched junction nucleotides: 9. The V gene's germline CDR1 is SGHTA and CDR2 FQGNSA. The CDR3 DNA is TGTGCCAGCAGCTTATCAGGGGGCTCCACGGGAGAGACCCAGTACTTC. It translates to CASSLSGGSTGETQYF.

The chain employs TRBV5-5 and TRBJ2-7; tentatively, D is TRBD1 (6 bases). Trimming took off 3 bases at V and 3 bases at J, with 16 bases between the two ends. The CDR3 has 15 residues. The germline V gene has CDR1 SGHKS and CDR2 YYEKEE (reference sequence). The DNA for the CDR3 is TGTGCCAGCAGCTCCGCGCAGACAGGTATCTACGAGCAGTACTTC. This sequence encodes CASSSAQTGIYEQYF.

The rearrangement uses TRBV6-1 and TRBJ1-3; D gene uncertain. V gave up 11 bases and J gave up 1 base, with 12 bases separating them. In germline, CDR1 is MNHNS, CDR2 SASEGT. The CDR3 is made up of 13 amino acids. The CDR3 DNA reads TGTGCCGCGAAGCGAGAGTCTGGAAACACCATATATTTT. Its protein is CAAKRESGNTIYF.

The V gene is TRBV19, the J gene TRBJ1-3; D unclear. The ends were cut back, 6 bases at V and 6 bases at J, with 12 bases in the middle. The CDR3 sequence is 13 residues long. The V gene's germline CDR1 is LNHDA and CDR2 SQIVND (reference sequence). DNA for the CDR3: TGTGCCAGTAGCCTACTCCGAGCAAACACCATATATTTT. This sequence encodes CASSLLRANTIYF. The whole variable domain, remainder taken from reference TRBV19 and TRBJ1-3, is DGGITQSPKYLFRKEGQNVTLSCEQNLNHDAMYWYRQDPGQGLRLIYYSQIVNDFQKGDIAEGYSVSREKKESFPLTVTSAQKNPTAFYLCASSLLRANTIYFGEGSWLTVV.

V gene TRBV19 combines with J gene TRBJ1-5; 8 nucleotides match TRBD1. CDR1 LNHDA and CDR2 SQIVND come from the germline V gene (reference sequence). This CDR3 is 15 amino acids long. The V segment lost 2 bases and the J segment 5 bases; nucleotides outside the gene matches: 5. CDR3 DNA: TGTGCCAGTAGTATACAGGGGGCAGGGGATCAGCCCCAGCATTTT. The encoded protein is CASSIQGAGDQPQHF.

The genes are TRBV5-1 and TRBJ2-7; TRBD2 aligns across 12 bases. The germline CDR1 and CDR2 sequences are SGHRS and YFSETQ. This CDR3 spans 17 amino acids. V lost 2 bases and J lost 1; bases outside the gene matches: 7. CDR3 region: CASSLLAGGSLSYEQYF. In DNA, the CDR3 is TGCGCCAGCAGCTTACTAGCGGGAGGTTCTCTTTCCTACGAGCAGTACTTC.

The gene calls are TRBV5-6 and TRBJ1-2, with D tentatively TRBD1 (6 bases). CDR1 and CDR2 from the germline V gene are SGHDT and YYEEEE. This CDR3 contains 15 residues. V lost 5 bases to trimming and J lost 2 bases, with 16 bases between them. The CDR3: CASRAGGSQNYGYTF. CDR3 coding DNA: TGTGCCAGCAGGGCTGGGGGCAGTCAGAACTATGGCTACACCTTC.

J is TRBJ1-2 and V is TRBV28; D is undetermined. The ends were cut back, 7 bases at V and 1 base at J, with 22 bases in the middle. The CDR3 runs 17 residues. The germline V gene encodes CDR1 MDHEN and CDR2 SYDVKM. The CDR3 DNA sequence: TGTGCCAGCAAACAATCCTCGAGGGTTTCAATTAACTATGGCTACACCTTC. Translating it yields CASKQSSRVSINYGYTF.

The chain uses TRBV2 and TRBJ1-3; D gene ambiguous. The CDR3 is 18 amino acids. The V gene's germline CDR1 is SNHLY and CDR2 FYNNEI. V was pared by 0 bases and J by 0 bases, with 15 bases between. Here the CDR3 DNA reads TGTGCCAGCAGTGAAGCGCTTAGGGCGAGCTACTCTGGAAACACCATATATTTT. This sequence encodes CASSEALRASYSGNTIYF.

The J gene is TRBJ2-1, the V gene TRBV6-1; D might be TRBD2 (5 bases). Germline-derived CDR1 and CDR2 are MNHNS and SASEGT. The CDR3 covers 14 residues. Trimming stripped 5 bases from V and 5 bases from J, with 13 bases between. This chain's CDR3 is CASSPRDPDNEQFF. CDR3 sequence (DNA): TGTGCCAGCAGTCCCCGGGATCCCGACAATGAGCAGTTCTTC.

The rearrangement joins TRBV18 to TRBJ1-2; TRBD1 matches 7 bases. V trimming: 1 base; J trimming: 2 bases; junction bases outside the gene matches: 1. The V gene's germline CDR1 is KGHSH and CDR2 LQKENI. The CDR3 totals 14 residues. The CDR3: CASSPLDRNYGYTF. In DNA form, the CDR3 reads TGTGCCAGCTCACCACTGGACAGGAACTATGGCTACACCTTC.

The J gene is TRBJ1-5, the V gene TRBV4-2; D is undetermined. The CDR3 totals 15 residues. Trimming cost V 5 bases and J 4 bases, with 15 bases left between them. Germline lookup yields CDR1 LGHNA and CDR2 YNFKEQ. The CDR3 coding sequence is TGTGCCAGCAGCTCACGGATTAGCTCTAATCAGCCCCAGCATTTT. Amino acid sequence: CASSSRISSNQPQHF.

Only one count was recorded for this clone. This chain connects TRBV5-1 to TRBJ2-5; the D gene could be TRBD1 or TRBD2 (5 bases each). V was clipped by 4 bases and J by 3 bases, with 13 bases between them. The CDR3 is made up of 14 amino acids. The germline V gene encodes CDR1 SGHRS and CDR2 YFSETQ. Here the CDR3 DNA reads TGCGCCAGCAGCCCGACCGGGGCCGAAGAGACCCAGTACTTC. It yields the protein CASSPTGAEETQYF.

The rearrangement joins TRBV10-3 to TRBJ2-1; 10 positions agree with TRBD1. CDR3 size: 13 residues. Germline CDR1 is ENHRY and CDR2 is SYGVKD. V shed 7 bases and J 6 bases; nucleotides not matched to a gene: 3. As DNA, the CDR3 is TGTGCCATCACCGGGACAGGGGCCAATGAGCAGTTCTTC. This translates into CAITGTGANEQFF.

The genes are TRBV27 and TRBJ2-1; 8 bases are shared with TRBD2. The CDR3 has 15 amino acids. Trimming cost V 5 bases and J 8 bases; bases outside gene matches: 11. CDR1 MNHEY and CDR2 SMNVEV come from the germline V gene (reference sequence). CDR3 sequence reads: CASSAGTRVQYEQFF. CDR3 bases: TGTGCCAGCAGTGCTGGGACTAGGGTTCAATATGAGCAGTTCTTC.

DNA for the CDR3: TGTGCCAGCAGCGCCACAGGGGCCCCTAGCGGGAGTGGCACCGGGGAGCTGTTTTTT. Protein: CASSATGAPSGSGTGELFF. V and J are TRBV7-3 and TRBJ2-2, with 10 nucleotides matching TRBD2. Germline CDR1 and CDR2: SGHTA and FQGTGA. This CDR3 is built from 19 residues. V trimming: 5 bases; J trimming: 4 bases; junction bases outside the gene matches: 16.

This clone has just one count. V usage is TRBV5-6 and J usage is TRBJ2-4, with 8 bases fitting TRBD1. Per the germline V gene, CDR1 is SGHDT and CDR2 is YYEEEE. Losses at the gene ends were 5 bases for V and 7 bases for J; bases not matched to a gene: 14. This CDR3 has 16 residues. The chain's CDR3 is CASSPLEDRGRNIQYF. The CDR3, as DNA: TGTGCCAGCAGTCCCTTAGAAGACAGGGGCCGGAACATTCAGTACTTC.

CDR3 sequence: CASSIIFAYEQYF. The CDR3 DNA sequence: TGTGCCAGTAGTATAATATTCGCCTACGAGCAGTACTTC. The chain joins TRBV19 to TRBJ2-7; D is unresolved. The CDR3 has 13 residues. V gave up 2 bases and J gave up 2 bases, with 7 bases separating them. Germline CDR1 reads LNHDA; CDR2 reads SQIVND (reference sequence).

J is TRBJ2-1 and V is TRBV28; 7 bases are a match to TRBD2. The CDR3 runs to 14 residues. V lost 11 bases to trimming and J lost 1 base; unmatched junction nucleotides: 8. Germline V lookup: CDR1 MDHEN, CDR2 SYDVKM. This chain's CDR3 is CAVSGEPSYNEQFF. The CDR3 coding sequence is TGTGCCGTGAGCGGGGAACCGTCCTACAATGAGCAGTTCTTC.

The CDR3 nucleotides read TGCGCCAGCAGCTGGGCTAGCGGGTCTAGCACAGATACGCAGTATTTT. It codes for CASSWASGSSTDTQYF. This chain uses TRBV5-1 with TRBJ2-3, with 8 nucleotides matching TRBD2. Germline V gene lookup returns CDR1 SGHRS and CDR2 YFSETQ. This CDR3 has 16 residues. Trimming took 3 bases from V and 0 from J; bases not matched to a gene: 6.

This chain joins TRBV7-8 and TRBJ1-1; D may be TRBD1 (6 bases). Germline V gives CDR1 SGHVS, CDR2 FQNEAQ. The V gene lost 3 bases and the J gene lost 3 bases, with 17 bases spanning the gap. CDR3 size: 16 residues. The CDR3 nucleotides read TGTGCCAGCAGCTTTCCGGCAGGGGAGGCCTACACTGAAGCTTTCTTT. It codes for CASSFPAGEAYTEAFF.

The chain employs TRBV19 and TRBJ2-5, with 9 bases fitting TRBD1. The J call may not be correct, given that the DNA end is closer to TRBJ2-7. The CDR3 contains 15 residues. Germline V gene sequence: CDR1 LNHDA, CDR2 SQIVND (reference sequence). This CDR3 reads CASTSGQGIGYEQYF. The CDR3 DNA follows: TGTGCCAGTACCTCAGGACAGGGGATCGGCTACGAGCAGTACTTC.

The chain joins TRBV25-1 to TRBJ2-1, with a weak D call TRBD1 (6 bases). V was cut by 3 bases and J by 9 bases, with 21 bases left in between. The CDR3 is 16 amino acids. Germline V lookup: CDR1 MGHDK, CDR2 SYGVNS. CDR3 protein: CASSDPMNRVRSEQFF. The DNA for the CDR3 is TGTGCCAGCAGTGACCCAATGAACAGGGTTCGAAGTGAGCAGTTCTTC. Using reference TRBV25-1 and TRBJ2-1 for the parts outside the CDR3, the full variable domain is EADIYQTPRYLVIGTGKKITLECSQTMGHDKMYWYQQDPGMELHLIHYSYGVNSTEKGDLSSESTVSRIRTEHFPLTLESARPSHTSQYLCASSDPMNRVRSEQFFGPGTRLTVL.

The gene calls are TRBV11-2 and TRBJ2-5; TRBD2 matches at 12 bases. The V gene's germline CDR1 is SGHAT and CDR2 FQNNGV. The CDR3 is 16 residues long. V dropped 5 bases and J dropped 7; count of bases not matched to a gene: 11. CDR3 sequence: CASSMTSGSPPGTQYF. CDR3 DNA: TGTGCCAGCAGCATGACTAGCGGGAGCCCCCCCGGGACCCAGTACTTC.

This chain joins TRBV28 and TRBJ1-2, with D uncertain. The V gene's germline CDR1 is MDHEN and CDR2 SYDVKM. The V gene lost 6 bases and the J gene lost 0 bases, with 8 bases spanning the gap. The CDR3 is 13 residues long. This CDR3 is CASSLESNYGYTF. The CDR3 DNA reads TGTGCCAGCAGCCTAGAGTCTAACTATGGCTACACCTTC.

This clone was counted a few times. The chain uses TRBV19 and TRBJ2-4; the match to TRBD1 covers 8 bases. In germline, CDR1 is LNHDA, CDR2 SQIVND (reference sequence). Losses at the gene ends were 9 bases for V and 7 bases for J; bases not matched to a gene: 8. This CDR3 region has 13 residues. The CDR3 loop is CASRRQGANIQYF. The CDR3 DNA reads TGTGCCAGCCGTCGGCAGGGGGCTAACATTCAGTACTTC.

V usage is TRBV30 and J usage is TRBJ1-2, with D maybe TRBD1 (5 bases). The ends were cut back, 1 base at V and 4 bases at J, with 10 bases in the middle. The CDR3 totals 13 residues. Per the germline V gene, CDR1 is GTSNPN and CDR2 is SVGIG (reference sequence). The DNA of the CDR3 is TGTGCCTGGAGTGCAGACAGAACCTATGGCTACACCTTC. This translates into CAWSADRTYGYTF. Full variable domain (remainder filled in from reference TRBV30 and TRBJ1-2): SQTIHQWPATLVQPVGSPLSLECTVEGTSNPNLYWYRQAAGRGLQLLFYSVGIGQISSEVPQNLSASRPQDRQFILSSKKLLLSDSGFYLCAWSADRTYGYTFGSGTRLTVV.